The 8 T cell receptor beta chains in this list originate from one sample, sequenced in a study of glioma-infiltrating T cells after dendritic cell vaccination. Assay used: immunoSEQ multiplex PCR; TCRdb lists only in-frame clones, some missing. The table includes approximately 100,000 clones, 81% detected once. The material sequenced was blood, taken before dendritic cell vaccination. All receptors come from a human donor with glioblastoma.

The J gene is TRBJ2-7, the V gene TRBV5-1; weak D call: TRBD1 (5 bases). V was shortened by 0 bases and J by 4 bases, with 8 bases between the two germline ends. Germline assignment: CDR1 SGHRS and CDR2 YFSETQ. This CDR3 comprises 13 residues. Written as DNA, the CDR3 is TGCGCCAGCAGCTTGGGACAGCAATACGAGCAGTACTTC. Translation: CASSLGQQYEQYF.

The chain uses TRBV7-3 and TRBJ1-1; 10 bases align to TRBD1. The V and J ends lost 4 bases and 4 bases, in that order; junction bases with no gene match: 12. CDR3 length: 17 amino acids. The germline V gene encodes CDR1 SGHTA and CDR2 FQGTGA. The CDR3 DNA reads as TGTGCCAGCAGCTCCAAACCACCGGGACAGGGGCTCACTGAAGCTTTCTTT. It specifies CASSSKPPGQGLTEAFF.

CDR3 loop: CASSITGVFTEAFF. As DNA, the CDR3 is TGTGCCAGTAGTATCACAGGGGTCTTCACTGAAGCTTTCTTT. V and J are TRBV19 and TRBJ1-1, with TRBD1 matching 7 bases. Germline CDR1 and CDR2: LNHDA and SQIVND (reference sequence). Unmatched junction bases numbered 5, after V lost 3 bases and J lost 4 bases. The CDR3 has 14 amino acids.

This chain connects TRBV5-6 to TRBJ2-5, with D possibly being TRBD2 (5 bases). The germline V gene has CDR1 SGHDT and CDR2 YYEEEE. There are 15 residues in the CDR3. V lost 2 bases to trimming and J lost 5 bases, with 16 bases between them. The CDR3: CASSFASREMETQYF. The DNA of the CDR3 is TGTGCCAGCAGCTTCGCGTCACGGGAAATGGAGACCCAGTACTTC.

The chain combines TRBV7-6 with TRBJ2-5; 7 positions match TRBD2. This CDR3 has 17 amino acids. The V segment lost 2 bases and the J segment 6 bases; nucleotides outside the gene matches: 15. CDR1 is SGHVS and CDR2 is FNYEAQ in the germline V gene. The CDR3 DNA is TGTGCCAGCAGCTTACAAGGACTAGAAGAATTCGTAAAGACCCAGTACTTC. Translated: CASSLQGLEEFVKTQYF.

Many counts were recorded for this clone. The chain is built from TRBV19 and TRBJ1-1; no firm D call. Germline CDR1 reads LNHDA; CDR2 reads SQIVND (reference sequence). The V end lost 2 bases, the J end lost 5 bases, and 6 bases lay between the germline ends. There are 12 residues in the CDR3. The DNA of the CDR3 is TGTGCCAGTAGTATAAGCCAAACTGAAGCTTTCTTT. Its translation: CASSISQTEAFF.

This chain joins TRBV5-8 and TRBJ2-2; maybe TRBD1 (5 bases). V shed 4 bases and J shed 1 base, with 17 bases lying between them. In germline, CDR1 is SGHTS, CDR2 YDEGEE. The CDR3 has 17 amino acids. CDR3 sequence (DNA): TGTGCCAGCAGCCAGGGATCGGAGACGGGGAACACCGGGGAGCTGTTTTTT. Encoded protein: CASSQGSETGNTGELFF.

This CDR3 reads CAWSIGGFTDTQYF. For the CDR3, the DNA is TGTGCCTGGAGCATCGGGGGGTTCACAGATACGCAGTATTTT. This chain uses TRBV30 with TRBJ2-3, with 7 bases identical to TRBD2. V was clipped by 3 bases and J by 2 bases; unmatched bases: 5. Germline assignment: CDR1 GTSNPN and CDR2 SVGIG (reference sequence). The CDR3 contains 14 residues.